A selection of T cell receptor beta chains follows, all from one sample in a study of cytomegalovirus exposure and HLA in healthy donors. The table came from immunoSEQ multiplex PCR; TCRdb's copy has only in-frame clones and leaves some out. The sample lists some 100,000 clones; roughly 80% were seen once. Sequencing was performed on PBMCs. The receptor source for this set is a female donor in good health and CMV-seronegative. The CDR3 runs from the conserved cysteine through the conserved F or W. The D gene is left open where the match is weak. Rows give clone size only sometimes, using once, few, many, or a class for an expanded clone.

CDR3 length	J gene	clone size	D gene	V gene	CDR3 protein	CDR3 DNA
14	TRBJ1-5	.	.	TRBV10-2	CASSPTDSNQPQHF	TGCGCCAGCAGTCCGACAGATTCCAATCAGCCCCAGCATTTT
12	TRBJ1-2	few	TRBD1	TRBV7-9	CASRQGNYGYTF	TGTGCCAGCAGACAGGGGAACTATGGCTACACCTTC
17	TRBJ2-7	.	TRBD1	TRBV27	CASSLTISGTGAGEQYF	TGTGCCAGCAGCTTAACTATATCCGGGACAGGGGCGGGGGAGCAGTACTTC
14	TRBJ2-7	once	.	TRBV4-3	CASSQDTLGREQYF	TGCGCCAGCAGCCAAGATACTCTGGGGAGAGAGCAGTACTTC
17	TRBJ1-2	.	.	TRBV5-4	CASSRPESTGTGYGYTF	TGTGCCAGCAGCCGCCCGGAGAGCACAGGGACCGGCTATGGCTACACCTTC
12	TRBJ1-2	.	.	TRBV30	CAWSSPSKGYTF	TGTGCCTGGAGTAGCCCCTCTAAGGGCTACACCTTC
13	TRBJ2-7	.	.	TRBV18	CASSFLLGGEQYF	TGTGCCAGCTCATTCCTACTCGGGGGCGAGCAGTACTTC
15	TRBJ1-2	.	.	TRBV11-2	CASSSSGRANYGYTF	TGTGCCAGCAGCTCCTCGGGCAGGGCCAACTATGGCTACACCTTC
14	TRBJ1-2	.	.	TRBV7-9	CASSFDSDSYGYTF	TGTGCCAGCAGCTTTGATTCGGACAGTTATGGCTACACCTTC
15	TRBJ2-7	.	.	TRBV18	CASSPRGPRKNEQYF	TGTGCCAGCTCACCAAGGGGTCCCAGGAAAAACGAGCAGTACTTC
15	TRBJ2-7	.	TRBD1	TRBV7-8	CASGVGQGVFYEQYF	TGTGCCAGCGGGGTCGGACAGGGGGTTTTTTACGAGCAGTACTTC
15	TRBJ1-1	.	TRBD1	TRBV28	CASRSQGARSTEAFF	TGTGCCAGCAGGTCTCAGGGGGCGCGCAGCACTGAAGCTTTCTTT
13	TRBJ1-1	.	.	TRBV27	CASSFSRDTEAFF	TGTGCCAGCAGTTTCTCCAGGGACACTGAAGCTTTCTTT
15	TRBJ2-7	.	.	TRBV7-9	CSSSLGPNSGYEQYF	TGTTCCAGCAGCTTAGGACCAAACTCCGGGTACGAGCAGTACTTC
16	TRBJ1-2	once	.	TRBV4-3	CASSHESSRSPYGYTF	TGCGCCAGCAGCCATGAAAGCAGCCGGAGCCCCTATGGCTACACCTTC
15	TRBJ2-5	.	.	TRBV6-1	CASSRDTINQETQYF	TGTGCCAGCAGCCGGGACACGATCAACCAAGAGACCCAGTACTTC
13	TRBJ1-5	.	.	TRBV6-1	CASSSQGNQPQHF	TGTGCCAGCAGCTCACAAGGCAATCAGCCCCAGCATTTT
14	TRBJ2-3	.	.	TRBV29-1	CSVVTRGVTDTQYF	TGCAGCGTTGTAACGCGGGGAGTCACAGATACGCAGTATTTT
12	TRBJ2-1	few	TRBD1	TRBV5-1	CATGSSYNEQFF	TGCGCGACAGGGAGCTCCTACAATGAGCAGTTCTTC
16	TRBJ2-3	.	TRBD1	TRBV11-2	CASSTRDRGAGDTQYF	TGTGCCAGCAGCACAAGAGACAGGGGAGCTGGGGATACGCAGTATTTT
15	TRBJ2-6	.	.	TRBV10-3	CAISEQAAGANVLTF	TGTGCCATCAGTGAACAGGCGGCTGGGGCCAACGTCCTGACTTTC
16	TRBJ2-7	.	TRBD1	TRBV10-1	CASSETMTGGFSEQYF	TGCGCCAGCAGTGAGACCATGACAGGGGGCTTCAGCGAGCAGTACTTC
12	TRBJ1-4	few	.	TRBV6-1	CASSYNGEKLFF	TGTGCCAGCAGCTACAACGGGGAAAAACTGTTTTTT
15	TRBJ1-1	.	TRBD1	TRBV6-5	CASSNVDRMNTEAFF	TGTGCCAGCAGTAACGTGGACAGGATGAACACTGAAGCTTTCTTT
13	TRBJ2-7	once	.	TRBV7-9	CSSSLVPDYEQYF	TGTTCCAGCAGCTTAGTACCAGACTACGAGCAGTACTTC